Included here is one T cell receptor beta chain sequence, with context. CD8+ and CD4+ T cells taken from blood had their TCR beta sequenced. As controls, healthy donors matched for age and sex were used. Negative isolation was used for CD8+ and CD4+ T cells, and FACS enrichment was applied to TEMRA cells. This record belongs to a study of CD8 T cells in Susac syndrome. RNA in amounts of about 0.45 to 1 ug was reverse transcribed with random hexamers. Amplification of TCR beta CDR3 spanned 54 Vbeta and 13 Jbeta via immunoSEQ multiplex PCR. From the immunoSEQ multiplex PCR reads, TCRdb called clonotypes with MiXCR, one entry per CDR3 protein. The sample holds about 200,000 distinct CDR3 sequences; about 95% are singletons and the top ten take under 0.12%. What was sequenced was CD4+ T cells from PBMCs. This receptor was taken from a human donor in good health.

CDR3 DNA sequence: TGTGCCAGTAGTATCTTCCAGGGCCATGGCTACACCTTC. Encoded protein: CASSIFQGHGYTF. The chain recombines TRBV19 with TRBJ1-2, with a possible D match to TRBD1 (5 bases). Germline V gene sequence: CDR1 LNHDA, CDR2 SQIVND (reference sequence). V lost 3 bases to trimming and J lost 6 bases, with 11 bases between them. CDR3 length: 13 amino acids.